This TCR beta chain appears in the sequencing data of a study of cytomegalovirus exposure and HLA in healthy donors (dated by TCRdb to the late 2010s). Context from the whole study: An earlier analysis of some 600 of the donors reported under 300 Gb of sequence data and 95 million to 130 million unique TCR beta sequences obtained from about 180 million T cells. To predict cytomegalovirus infection status, the study combined high-throughput TCR immunosequencing, statistical association of individual TCRs with disease status, and machine learning. Donor age, sex, ethnicity and CMV serostatus were collected together with the repertoire data. Among around 400 genotyped donors of the cohort, an average of roughly 240,000 unique TCR beta nucleotide sequences were sequenced per donor, roughly 20% of them non-productive. HLA typing included class I and class II loci at four-digit resolution. A later genetic analysis used genome-wide SNP genotypes for about 60% of the roughly 700 donors, treating that subset as a discovery cohort. All discovery cohort repertoires had been generated on a single sequencing platform. Along with the approximately 650-subject first cohort, a separate validation cohort of over a hundred different subjects was used. The number of typed donors differed by locus: about 629-640 for A, B, C, DRB1 and DQB1; approximately 520 for DQA1; over 600 for DPA1; and some 470 for DPB1. The study used immunosequencing to profile the T cell repertoires of approximately 690 subjects and linked those repertoires to cytomegalovirus serostatus. Rather than using new phenotypic data, the later analysis identified candidate immune exposures from TCR beta sequences and from how often those sequences occurred across donors. The genetic ancestry cluster associated with self-reported Caucasian donors included over 65% of the roughly 400 genotyped donors. An early release that covered about 600 HLA-typed donors contained approximately 300 gigabases of sequencing data and some 87 million unique TCR sequences. Because of strong linkage in the cohort, five DR-DQ haplotypes were treated as single units for association and clustering. The study aimed to test whether cataloging public T cell receptors could reveal signatures of past pathogen exposure. A later analysis re-analyzed previously published TCR beta repertoires from about 600 donors and added high-resolution HLA genotyping to study TCR occurrence patterns. An earlier analysis of a few hundred of the donors applied high-throughput TCR beta sequencing to assess whether each TCR beta V gene segment acted as functional or pseudogenic.

Comments on this clone: The target of this receptor is not known. No base quality information exists; no much larger clone differs at one position.

Trimming takes 3 bases from V and 2 bases from J, and the germline ends sit 7 bases apart. Taken from cysteine to phenylalanine, the CDR3 has 13 residues. The DNA shown is the 39-base CDR3, in frame from base 1. From a lookup of the germline V gene, CDR1 and CDR2 are SGHTA and FQGTGA. The library was obtained by the immunoSEQ multiplex PCR assay. The multiplex PCR relied on a mix of 60 forward primers for TCR Vbeta segments and 13 reverse primers for TCR Jbeta segments. The CDR3 region of rearranged TCR beta genes was amplified from genomic DNA by a multiplex PCR assay. The Illumina HiSeq System was used to sequence the amplified TCR beta libraries as 87-base-pair reads. Per the authors' processing: In a later analysis, tens of millions of unique TCR beta chains were counted across the roughly 670 repertoires, and approximately 11 million of these chains were shared by at least two donors. To remove PCR and sequencing errors, raw reads were error-corrected and collapsed into unique sequences using a nearest-neighbor algorithm that merged closely related sequences. Alignment of CDR3 sequences to IMGT reference sequences was used to assign V, D and J gene segments. For a sequence to be retained, a match of at least six nucleotides to both a V gene segment and a J gene segment was required. A rearrangement was called productive if the CDR3 had no stop codons and remained in frame with V and J, and every other rearrangement was called non-productive. Following IMGT convention, CDR3 was defined as the stretch from the second conserved V-encoded cysteine up to the conserved J-encoded phenylalanine. Sequences without an unambiguous match to a single V gene segment were excluded from the earlier analysis of 450 to 650 of the donors. In an earlier analysis of 450 to 750 of the donors, a V segment was called functional when productive rearrangements were above 56.7%, and segregating when the standard deviation between donors exceeded 5%. A statistical classification framework was built to diagnose cytomegalovirus status from the catalog of TCR beta chain sequences. In a later analysis, V and J genes were assigned by comparing TCR nucleotide sequences against IMGT/GENE-DB human TR gene sequences. Using the TCRdist pipeline, a later analysis assigned CDR3 sequences along with most-parsimonious VDJ recombination scenarios. A later analysis defined each TCR beta chain by its CDR3 amino acid sequence plus V-gene family, and excluded reads lacking a unique V-gene family. To address suspected cross-contamination and a sequencing artifact, a later analysis removed approximately 600 highly shared, low-generation-probability nucleotide sequences. In a later analysis, a clonal expansion index was calculated for each public chain from normalized within-repertoire ranks of inferred template counts. Generation probabilities in a later analysis came from a VDJ recombination model fitted to out-of-frame rearrangements, and those results were checked against IGoR. In a later analysis, hypergeometric tests were used to score TCR-TCR, TCR-HLA and TCR-CMV co-occurrence, with a repertoire-size bias correction applied to TCR pairs. To estimate false discovery rates, a later analysis permuted the HLA or CMV assignments 20 times. In a later analysis, co-occurring TCRs were grouped using DBSCAN, with TCRdist sequence similarity added in when clustering inside HLA-allele-positive subsets. For co-occurrence clustering, repertoires with fewer than 30,000 or more than 120,000 public chains were excluded, along with about five repertoires with anomalous nucleotide sharing. Held by TCRdb, this immuneACCESS table contains in-frame sequences only and omits some clones. Under half of the omission traces to an unresolved V gene where checked; the cause of the rest is unknown. The V and J calls and the clone size are those of that table, but D and trimming were determined from the DNA. In this sample the table shows some 130,000 clones, about 76% of which occur a single time. The top ten clones comprise 1.1% to 1.5% of the sample.

Overall study outcomes, separate from this receptor: In vitro tests confirmed that a few of the cytomegalovirus-associated TCR beta chains recognize cytomegalovirus antigens. Because some donors lacked HLA typing at each locus, the association tests relied only on the typed subset. Compared with the roughly 700-donor mean, donors in an Asian-associated ancestry cluster had fewer N-insertions in productive TCRs, according to a later genetic analysis. The classifier was reported to diagnose cytomegalovirus status with high specificity and sensitivity in both the original cohort and the validation cohort. According to a later analysis, TCR association rates differed among HLA loci, with DRB1 alleles showing the most associated TCRs and HLA-C alleles showing the fewest. In a later analysis, most CMV-associated TCR beta chains were found to appear HLA-restricted, with HLA associations seemingly driven largely by CMV exposure. Only TCR beta chains were sequenced in this cohort, and the absence of alpha or paired-chain data limited detectable features. Sequencing depth was assumed to be roughly uniform across donors in the presence/absence analyses, though that assumption may not hold. Several of the top co-occurrence clusters appeared to be linked to parvovirus B19, influenza, CMV and Epstein-Barr virus, according to a later analysis. CMV serostatus was the only immune exposure information available for the cohort. A further reported finding was that TCR beta sequences accurately predicted the HLA-A and HLA-B alleles for most subjects in the first cohort. Broadly in line with IMGT annotations, most TCR beta V segments showed up in productive rearrangements about 90% or about 30% of the time in an earlier analysis of 450 to 600 of the donors. Linkage disequilibrium might explain the correlated functional status among segregating V segments, but an unknown experimental factor could not be ruled out. Most TCR sequences were seen in very few donors, while some public TCRs were found in many individuals. Because counts were too low, some 17 rarely observed V segments, including chromosome 9 orphons, were left out of the earlier analysis of a few hundred of the donors. Strong co-occurrence of HLA alleles, especially DR and DQ, made assigning TCR associations to individual alleles difficult. The study gave a list of about 160 TCR beta chains associated with cytomegalovirus. A cluster of highly shared sequence variants was judged likely to be a technical artifact of the sequencing pipeline. A later analysis associated 16,951 TCR beta sequences with specific HLA alleles at a false discovery rate of 0.05. Compared with equally common non-associated chains, HLA-associated TCR beta chains in a later analysis were more clonally expanded and had lower generation probabilities. It was suggested by the authors that the approach could potentially be generalized to other disease states and immunological phenotypes. Some IMGT-functional V segments, including TRBV6-2 and TRBV6-3, could not be told apart with the 87-base-pair reads, so those segments were excluded. V-gene and J-gene trimming of TCR beta chains was associated with a missense DCLRE1C variant in a later genetic analysis, and the association was replicated in an independent cohort.

The cohort consisted of hundreds of healthy bone marrow donors. All cohort members were sampled while nominally healthy, although unrecorded immune exposures were likely present. The donor was CMV seronegative and belonged to the group of over 300 seronegative cohort members. A peripheral blood sample was collected from each donor, and TCR beta sequencing was performed on peripheral blood mononuclear cells. The Qiagen DNeasy Blood Extraction Kit was used to extract genomic DNA from the blood cell samples. This TCR came from a woman aged 40 to 50 in good health and CMV-seronegative. Sequenced sample: PBMCs. Recombination linked TRBV7-3 to TRBJ1-1, with the D gene not clear enough to name. DNA sequence: TGTGCCAGCAGCTTTGAGTATAACACTGAAGCTTTCTTT. Translated, it gives CASSFEYNTEAFF. The variable domain in full, with residues beyond the CDR3 obtained from the reference TRBV7-3 and TRBJ1-1 genes, is GAGVSQTPSNKVTEKGKYVELRCDPISGHTALYWYRQSLGQGPEFLIYFQGTGAADDSGLPNDRFFAVRPEGSVSTLKIQRTERGDSAVYLCASSFEYNTEAFFGQGTRLTVV.